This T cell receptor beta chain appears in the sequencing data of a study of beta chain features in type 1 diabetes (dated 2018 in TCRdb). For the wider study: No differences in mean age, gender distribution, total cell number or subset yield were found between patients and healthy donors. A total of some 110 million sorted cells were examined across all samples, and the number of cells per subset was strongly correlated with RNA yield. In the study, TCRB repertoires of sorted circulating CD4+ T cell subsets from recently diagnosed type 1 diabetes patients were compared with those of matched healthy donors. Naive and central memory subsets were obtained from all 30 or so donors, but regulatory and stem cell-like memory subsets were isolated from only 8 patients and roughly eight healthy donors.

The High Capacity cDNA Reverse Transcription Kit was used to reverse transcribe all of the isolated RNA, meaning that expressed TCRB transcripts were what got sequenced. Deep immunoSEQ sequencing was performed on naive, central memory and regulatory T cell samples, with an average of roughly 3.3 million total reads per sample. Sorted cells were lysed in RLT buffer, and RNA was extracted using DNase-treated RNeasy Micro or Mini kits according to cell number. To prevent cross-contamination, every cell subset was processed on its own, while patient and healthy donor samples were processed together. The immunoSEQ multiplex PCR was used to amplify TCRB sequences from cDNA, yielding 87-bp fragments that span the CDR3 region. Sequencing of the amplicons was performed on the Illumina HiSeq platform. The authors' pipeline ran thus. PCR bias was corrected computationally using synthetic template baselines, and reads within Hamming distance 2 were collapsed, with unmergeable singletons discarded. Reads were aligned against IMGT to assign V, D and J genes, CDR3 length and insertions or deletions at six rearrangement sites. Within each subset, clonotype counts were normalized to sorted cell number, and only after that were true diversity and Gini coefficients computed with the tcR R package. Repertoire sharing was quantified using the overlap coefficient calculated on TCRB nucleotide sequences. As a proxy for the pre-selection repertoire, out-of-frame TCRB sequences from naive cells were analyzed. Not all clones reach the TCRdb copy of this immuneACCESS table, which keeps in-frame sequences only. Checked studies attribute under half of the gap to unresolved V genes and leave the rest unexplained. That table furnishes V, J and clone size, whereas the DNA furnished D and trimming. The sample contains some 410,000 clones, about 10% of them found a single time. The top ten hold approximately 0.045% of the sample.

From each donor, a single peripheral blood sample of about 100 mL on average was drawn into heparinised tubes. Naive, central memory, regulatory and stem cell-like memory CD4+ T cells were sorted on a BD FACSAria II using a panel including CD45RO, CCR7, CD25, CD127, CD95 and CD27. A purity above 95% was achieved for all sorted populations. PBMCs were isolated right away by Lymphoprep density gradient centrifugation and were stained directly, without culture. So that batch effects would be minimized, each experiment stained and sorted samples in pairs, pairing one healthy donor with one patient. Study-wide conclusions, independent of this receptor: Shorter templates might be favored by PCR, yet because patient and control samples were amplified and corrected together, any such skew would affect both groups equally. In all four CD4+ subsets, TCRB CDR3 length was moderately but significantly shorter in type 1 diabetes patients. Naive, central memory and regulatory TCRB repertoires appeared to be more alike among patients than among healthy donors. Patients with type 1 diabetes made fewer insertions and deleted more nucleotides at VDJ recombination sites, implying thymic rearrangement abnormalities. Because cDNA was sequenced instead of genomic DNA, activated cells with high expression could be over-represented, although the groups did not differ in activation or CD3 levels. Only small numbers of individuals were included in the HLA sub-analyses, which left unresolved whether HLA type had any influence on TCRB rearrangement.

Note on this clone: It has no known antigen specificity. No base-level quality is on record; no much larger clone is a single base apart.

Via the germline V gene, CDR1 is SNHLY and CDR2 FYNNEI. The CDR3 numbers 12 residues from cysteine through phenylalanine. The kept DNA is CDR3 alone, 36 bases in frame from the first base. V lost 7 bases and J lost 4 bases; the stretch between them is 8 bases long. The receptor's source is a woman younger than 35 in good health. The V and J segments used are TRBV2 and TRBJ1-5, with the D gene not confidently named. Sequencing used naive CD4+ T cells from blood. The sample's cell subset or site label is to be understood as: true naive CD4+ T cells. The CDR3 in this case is CASKGLNQPQHF. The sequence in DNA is TGTGCCAGCAAAGGGCTGAATCAGCCCCAGCATTTT.